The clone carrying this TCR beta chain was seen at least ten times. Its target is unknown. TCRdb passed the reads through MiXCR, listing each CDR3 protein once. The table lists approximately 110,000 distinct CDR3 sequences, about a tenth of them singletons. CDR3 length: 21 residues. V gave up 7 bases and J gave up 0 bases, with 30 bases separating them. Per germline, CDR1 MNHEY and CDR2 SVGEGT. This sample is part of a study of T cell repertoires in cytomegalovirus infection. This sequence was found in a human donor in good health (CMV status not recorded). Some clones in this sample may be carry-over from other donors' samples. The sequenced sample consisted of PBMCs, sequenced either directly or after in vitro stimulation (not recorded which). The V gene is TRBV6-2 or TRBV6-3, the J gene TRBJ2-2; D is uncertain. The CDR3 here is CASTESRAVTTLWSNTGELFF. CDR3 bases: TGTGCCAGCACCGAATCCCGTGCCGTCACGACCCTATGGTCGAACACCGGGGAGCTGTTTTTT.